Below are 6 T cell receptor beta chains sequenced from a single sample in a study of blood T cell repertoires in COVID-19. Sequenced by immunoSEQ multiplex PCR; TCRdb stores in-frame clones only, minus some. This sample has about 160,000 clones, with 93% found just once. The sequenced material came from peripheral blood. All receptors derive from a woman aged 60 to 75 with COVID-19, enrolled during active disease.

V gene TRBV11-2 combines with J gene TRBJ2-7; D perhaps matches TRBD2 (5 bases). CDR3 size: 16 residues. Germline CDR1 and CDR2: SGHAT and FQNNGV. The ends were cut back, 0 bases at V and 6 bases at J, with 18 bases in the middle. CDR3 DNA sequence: TGTGCCAGCAGCTTAGATCAGCTAGCCCAATCACGCGAGCAGTACTTC. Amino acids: CASSLDQLAQSREQYF.

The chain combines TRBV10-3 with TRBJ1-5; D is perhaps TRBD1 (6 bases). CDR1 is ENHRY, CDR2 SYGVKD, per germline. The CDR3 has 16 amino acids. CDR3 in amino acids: CEVHQGPNNSNQPQHF. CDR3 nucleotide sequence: TGTGAGGTTCACCAGGGGCCGAATAATAGCAATCAGCCCCAGCATTTT.

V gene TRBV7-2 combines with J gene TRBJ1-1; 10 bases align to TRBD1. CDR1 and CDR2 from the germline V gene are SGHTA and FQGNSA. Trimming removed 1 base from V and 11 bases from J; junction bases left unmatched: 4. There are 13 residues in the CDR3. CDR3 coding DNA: TGTGCCAGCAGCTTAGGTCGGGGACAGGGGGCTTTCTTT. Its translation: CASSLGRGQGAFF.

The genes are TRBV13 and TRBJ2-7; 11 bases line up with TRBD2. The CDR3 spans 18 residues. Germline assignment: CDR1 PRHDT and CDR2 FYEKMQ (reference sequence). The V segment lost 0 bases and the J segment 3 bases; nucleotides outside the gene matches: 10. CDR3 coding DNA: TGTGCCAGCAGCTTAGGACCGACTAGCGGGGATTATTACTACGAGCAGTACTTC. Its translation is CASSLGPTSGDYYYEQYF. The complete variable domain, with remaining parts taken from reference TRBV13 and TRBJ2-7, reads AAGVIQSPRHLIKEKRETATLKCYPIPRHDTVYWYQQGPGQDPQFLISFYEKMQSDKGSIPDRFSAQQFSDYHSELNMSSLELGDSALYFCASSLGPTSGDYYYEQYFGPGTRLTVT.

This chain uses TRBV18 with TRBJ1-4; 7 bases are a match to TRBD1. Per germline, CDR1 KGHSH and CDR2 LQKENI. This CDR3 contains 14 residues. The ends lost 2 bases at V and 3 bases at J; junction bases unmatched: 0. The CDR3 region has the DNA TGTGCCAGCTCACCAGGGACAGCTAATGAAAAACTGTTTTTT. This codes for CASSPGTANEKLFF.

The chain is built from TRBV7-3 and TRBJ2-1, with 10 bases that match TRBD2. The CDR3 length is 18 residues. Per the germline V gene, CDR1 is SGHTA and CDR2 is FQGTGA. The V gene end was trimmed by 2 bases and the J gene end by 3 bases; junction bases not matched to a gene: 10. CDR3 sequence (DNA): TGTGCCAGCAGCTTACGCCCCCTAGCGGGGGCTATCTACAATGAGCAGTTCTTC. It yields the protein CASSLRPLAGAIYNEQFF.